One sample yielded the 28 T cell receptor beta chains listed below, sequenced in a study of long-term antiretroviral therapy in people with HIV. They ran version v3.0 of the immunoSEQ assay at survey level. The repertoire was sequenced with immunoSEQ multiplex PCR; TCRdb's copy has only in-frame clones and lacks some. The repertoire holds 34,000 or so clones, with around 84% as singletons. The sequencing here drew on unsorted PBMCs, taken around 2.7 years before starting antiretroviral therapy. These receptors came from a woman younger than 45 with HIV.

This chain links TRBV15 with TRBJ1-1; perhaps TRBD1 as D (6 bases). There are 14 residues in the CDR3. Trimming removed 0 bases at V and 1 base at J, with 6 bases between. CDR1 and CDR2 from the germline V gene are LNHNV and YYDKDF (reference sequence). The CDR3 loop reads CATSRDRGNTEAFF. The DNA of the CDR3 is TGTGCCACCAGCAGAGACAGGGGGAACACTGAAGCTTTCTTT.

The chain employs TRBV19 and TRBJ1-1, with D hard to call. Looked up from germline, CDR1 is LNHDA and CDR2 is SQIVND (reference sequence). The CDR3 runs to 13 residues. V was shortened by 3 bases and J by 0 bases, with 5 bases between the two germline ends. The CDR3 DNA is TGTGCCAGTAGTATTGAGGTGAACACTGAAGCTTTCTTT. Protein product: CASSIEVNTEAFF.

The chain carries TRBV7-3 and TRBJ2-5, with 7 bases that match TRBD1. V lost 5 bases, J lost 4 bases, and 4 bases stayed unmatched. The CDR3 totals 13 residues. CDR1 and CDR2 from the germline V gene are SGHTA and FQGTGA. Here the CDR3 DNA reads TGTGCCAGCAGCGTTACAGGGGTAGAGACCCAGTACTTC. It yields the protein CASSVTGVETQYF.

V usage is TRBV29-1 and J usage is TRBJ1-1; 7 bases are a match to TRBD1. Germline CDR1 is SQVTM and CDR2 is ANQGSEA. Trimming at V came to 7 bases and at J to 4 bases, leaving 9 bases not matched to a gene. The CDR3 runs to 13 residues. The CDR3 DNA reads as TGCAGCGCCAGACAGGGTGACGGCACTGAAGCTTTCTTT. Translated, it gives CSARQGDGTEAFF.

The genes are TRBV2 and TRBJ2-7; D might be TRBD1 or TRBD2, each matching 5 bases. The CDR3 is 15 residues long. From germline, CDR1 is SNHLY and CDR2 FYNNEI. Trimming removed 4 bases from V and 2 bases from J, with 15 bases in between. CDR3 in DNA: TGTGCCAGCAGTGGAGCCGGGACGGGTACCTACGAGCAGTACTTC. This gives the protein CASSGAGTGTYEQYF.

V and J are TRBV11-2 and TRBJ2-4; weak D call: TRBD2 (5 bases). CDR1 is SGHAT and CDR2 is FQNNGV in the germline V gene. V was trimmed by 5 bases and J by 0 bases, leaving 8 bases between them. The CDR3 is 14 amino acids. The CDR3 loop is CASSDGEAKNIQYF. In DNA form, the CDR3 reads TGTGCCAGCAGCGACGGGGAAGCCAAAAACATTCAGTACTTC. Supplemented by reference TRBV11-2 and TRBJ2-4, the full variable domain reads EAGVAQSPRYKIIEKRQSVAFWCNPISGHATLYWYQQILGQGPKLLIQFQNNGVVDDSQLPKDRFSAERLKGVDSTLKIQPAKLEDSAVYLCASSDGEAKNIQYFGAGTRLSVL.

In DNA form, the CDR3 reads TGTGCCAGCAGTGAAGAAGTCCAGACGGCGGGGTCAAGGAAGACCCAGTACTTC. Translation: CASSEEVQTAGSRKTQYF. The V call is TRBV2, the J call TRBJ2-5; TRBD2 is a possible D gene (6 bases). CDR3 length: 18 amino acids. The germline CDR1 and CDR2 sequences are SNHLY and FYNNEI. V was clipped by 1 base and J by 6 bases, with 24 bases between them.

The chain is built from TRBV7-2 and TRBJ2-7; TRBD1 is a possible D gene (5 bases). The V and J ends lost 4 bases and 4 bases respectively, with 11 bases between them. Germline CDR1 and CDR2: SGHTA and FQGNSA. This CDR3 region has 13 residues. The CDR3 is CASSSVQGYEQYV. CDR3 nucleotides: TGTGCCAGCAGCTCTGTCCAGGGTTACGAGCAGTACGTC.

The J gene is TRBJ1-5, the V gene TRBV19, with D possibly matching TRBD1 (5 bases). CDR1 and CDR2 from the germline V gene are LNHDA and SQIVND (reference sequence). The CDR3 is 16 residues long. The ends were cut back, 4 bases at V and 5 bases at J, with 18 bases in the middle. CDR3 nucleotides: TGTGCCAGTAGTAGCCCGGGACTCAGTACCCATCAGCCCCAGCATTTT. This gives the protein CASSSPGLSTHQPQHF.

This clone occurred once. The gene calls are TRBV11-3 and TRBJ2-2, with 13 positions matching TRBD2. The CDR3 length is 18 residues. Trimming cost V 1 base and J 4 bases; bases outside gene matches: 6. CDR1 and CDR2 from the germline V gene are SGHNT and YENEEA. The CDR3 reads CASSLARTSGGRTGELFF. Here the CDR3 DNA reads TGTGCCAGCAGCTTAGCTCGGACTAGCGGGGGCCGCACCGGGGAGCTGTTTTTT.

The rearrangement joins TRBV5-4 to TRBJ1-2; 9 positions match TRBD1. Looked up from germline, CDR1 is SGHNT and CDR2 is YYREEE (reference sequence). With V trimmed by 4 bases and J by 0 bases, 10 bases remained unmatched. The CDR3 consists of 17 residues. CDR3 DNA: TGTGCCAGCAGCACGGGGACAGGGAGTTCGGCTAACTATGGCTACACCTTC. Its protein is CASSTGTGSSANYGYTF.

The J gene is TRBJ1-2, the V gene TRBV19; TRBD1 might be the D (5 bases). Germline CDR1 is LNHDA and CDR2 is SQIVND (reference sequence). V lost 3 bases and J 2 bases, leaving 10 bases between the germline ends. The CDR3 runs to 14 residues. The CDR3 spells CASSIQGTNYGYTF. The CDR3 nucleotides are TGTGCCAGTAGTATTCAGGGAACAAACTATGGCTACACCTTC.

The rearrangement joins TRBV2 to TRBJ2-7; TRBD1 matches at 7 bases. Germline CDR1 SNHLY, CDR2 FYNNEI. With V trimmed by 6 bases and J by 9 bases, 14 bases remained unmatched. The CDR3 runs 14 residues. CDR3 region: CASRIETGTLGQYF. CDR3 nucleotide sequence: TGTGCCAGCAGGATCGAGACAGGGACCTTGGGGCAGTACTTC.

As to this clone: Other DNA sequences in the same sample also yield this CDR3. The chain carries TRBV7-9 and TRBJ2-3; D is unresolved. Germline V gene lookup returns CDR1 SEHNR and CDR2 FQNEAQ (reference sequence). This CDR3 is 10 amino acids long. V was shortened by 5 bases and J by 3 bases, with 0 bases between the two germline ends. The DNA for the CDR3 is TGTGCCAGCAGCACAGATACGCAGTATTTT. Translation gives CASSTDTQYF.

The chain combines TRBV5-4 with TRBJ2-3; no reliable D call. Germline V lookup: CDR1 SGHNT, CDR2 YYREEE (reference sequence). The CDR3 consists of 15 residues. Trimming left V 4 bases short and J 0 bases short, with 12 bases between. CDR3 bases: TGTGCCAGCAGCCCCGGGCTACCTAGCACAGATACGCAGTATTTT. Amino acids: CASSPGLPSTDTQYF.

This chain connects TRBV6-1 to TRBJ1-6; D is undetermined. The germline V gene has CDR1 MNHNS and CDR2 SASEGT. The CDR3 length is 12 residues. Trimming removed 4 bases from V and 8 bases from J, with 6 bases in between. The CDR3 is CASSVDDSPLHF. The CDR3, as DNA: TGTGCCAGCAGTGTGGACGATTCACCCCTCCACTTT.

The sample holds one count of this clone. The V gene is TRBV6-5, the J gene TRBJ1-6; 7 nucleotides match TRBD1. This CDR3 has 15 residues. The V and J ends lost 6 bases and 7 bases, in that order; junction bases with no gene match: 9. The germline V gene has CDR1 MNHEY and CDR2 SVGAGI. CDR3: CASRPTGNVNSPLHF. CDR3 nucleotides: TGTGCCAGCAGACCGACAGGGAATGTAAATTCACCCCTCCACTTT.

The V call is TRBV19, the J call TRBJ1-5, with no clear D. CDR3 length: 13 residues. Germline lookup yields CDR1 LNHDA and CDR2 SQIVND (reference sequence). V lost 3 bases to trimming and J lost 4 bases, with 7 bases between them. CDR3 amino acids: CASSIERNQPQHF. The CDR3 DNA reads as TGTGCCAGTAGTATCGAGAGGAATCAGCCCCAGCATTTT.

This clone has only one observation. CDR3 sequence: CASSPGTPTQETQYF. As DNA, the CDR3 is TGTGCCAGCAGCCCAGGGACGCCTACCCAAGAGACCCAGTACTTC. This rearrangement joins TRBV7-9 to TRBJ2-5; the D call may be TRBD1 or TRBD2 (5 bases each). This CDR3 spans 15 amino acids. V lost 5 bases, J lost 1 base, and 14 bases lay in between. Germline values: CDR1 SEHNR, CDR2 FQNEAQ (reference sequence).

The chain uses TRBV2 and TRBJ2-6; the match to TRBD2 covers 7 bases. The ends lost 7 bases at V and 2 bases at J; junction bases unmatched: 5. Germline V CDR1 and CDR2: SNHLY, FYNNEI. The length of the CDR3 is 15 residues. The CDR3 sequence: CASTTGTTGANVLTF. The CDR3 DNA follows: TGTGCCAGCACCACCGGGACTACTGGGGCCAACGTCCTGACTTTC.

The rearrangement uses TRBV10-3 and TRBJ1-5, with 7 bases aligning to TRBD1. Germline V gives CDR1 ENHRY, CDR2 SYGVKD. The CDR3 sequence is 14 residues long. V gave up 8 bases and J gave up 3 bases; unmatched junction bases: 7. The CDR3 loop is CAIGGGGLNQPQHF. In DNA form, the CDR3 reads TGTGCCATCGGAGGAGGGGGCCTCAATCAGCCCCAGCATTTT.

The chain links TRBV30 to TRBJ2-5; 10 bases are shared with TRBD1. The trim removed 4 bases at V and 4 bases at J, leaving 3 bases unmatched. The CDR3 totals 13 residues. Germline V lookup: CDR1 GTSNPN, CDR2 SVGIG (reference sequence). The CDR3: CAWTRDRGETQYF. CDR3 sequence (DNA): TGTGCCTGGACCCGGGACAGGGGAGAGACCCAGTACTTC.

This chain joins TRBV28 and TRBJ1-5; tentative D call: TRBD1 (5 bases). The V end lost 5 bases, the J end lost 2 bases, and 13 bases lay between the germline ends. The CDR3 is 15 amino acids. Germline V gene sequence: CDR1 MDHEN, CDR2 SYDVKM. The CDR3 DNA sequence: TGTGCCAGCAGTGTTTCGGGGCGGGGCAATCAGCCCCAGCATTTT. The encoded protein is CASSVSGRGNQPQHF.

The chain is built from TRBV7-2 and TRBJ1-6, with 8 bases that match TRBD1. V was clipped by 3 bases and J by 8 bases; unmatched bases: 12. Germline V gene data show CDR1 as SGHTA and CDR2 as FQGNSA. This CDR3 region has 17 residues. As DNA, the CDR3 is TGTGCCAGCAGCTTGGTGCATTTCAGACAGGGGTATTCACCCCTCCACTTT. Amino acid sequence: CASSLVHFRQGYSPLHF.

This rearrangement joins TRBV6-1 to TRBJ1-2; D uncertain. Trimming shortened V by 8 bases and J by 8 bases, and 21 bases separated the two germline ends. Germline V gene sequence: CDR1 MNHNS, CDR2 SASEGT. The CDR3 contains 14 residues. The CDR3 sequence is CASSSLFQTKGYTF. The DNA of the CDR3 is TGTGCCAGCTCCAGCCTGTTTCAAACCAAAGGCTACACCTTC.

V is TRBV6-1 and J is TRBJ1-1; D not certain. This CDR3 is built from 13 residues. The V gene's germline CDR1 is MNHNS and CDR2 SASEGT. CDR3 nucleotide sequence: TGTGCAGAGCGCCTCCTAATGAACACTGAAGCTTTCTTT. It codes for CAERLLMNTEAFF.

The chain joins TRBV11-2 to TRBJ1-6; no clear D gene. CDR1 is SGHAT, CDR2 FQNNGV, per germline. This CDR3 is built from 15 residues. V lost 5 bases to trimming and J lost 0 bases, with 8 bases between them. CDR3 bases: TGTGCCAGCAGCGAGTATTACTCCTATAATTCACCCCTCCACTTT. Protein sequence: CASSEYYSYNSPLHF.

This clone turned up a few times. The V call is TRBV5-5, the J call TRBJ1-6, with D unclear. Trimming stripped 2 bases from V and 0 bases from J, with 18 bases between. The CDR3 has 19 residues. Germline lookup yields CDR1 SGHKS and CDR2 YYEKEE (reference sequence). CDR3 in amino acids: CASSLTPLDLGSYNSPLHF. The CDR3 region has the DNA TGTGCCAGCAGCTTAACCCCCTTGGACCTCGGCTCCTATAATTCACCCCTCCACTTT.